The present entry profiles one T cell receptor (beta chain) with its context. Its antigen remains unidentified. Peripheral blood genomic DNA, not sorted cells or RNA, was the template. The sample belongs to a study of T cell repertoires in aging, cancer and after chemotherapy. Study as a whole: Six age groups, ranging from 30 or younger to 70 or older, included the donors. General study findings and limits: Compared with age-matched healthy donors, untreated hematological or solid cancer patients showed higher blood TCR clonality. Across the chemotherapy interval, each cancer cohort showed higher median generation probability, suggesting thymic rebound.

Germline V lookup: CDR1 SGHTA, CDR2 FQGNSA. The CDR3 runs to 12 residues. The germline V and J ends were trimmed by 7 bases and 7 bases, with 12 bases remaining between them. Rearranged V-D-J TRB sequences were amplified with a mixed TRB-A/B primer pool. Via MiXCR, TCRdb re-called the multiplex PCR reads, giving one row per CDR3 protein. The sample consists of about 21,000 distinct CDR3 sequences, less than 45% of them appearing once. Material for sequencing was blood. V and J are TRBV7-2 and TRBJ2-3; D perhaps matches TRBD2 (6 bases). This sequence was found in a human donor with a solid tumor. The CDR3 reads CASNTGVNTQYF. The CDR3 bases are TGTGCCAGCAACACGGGAGTTAATACGCAGTATTTT.